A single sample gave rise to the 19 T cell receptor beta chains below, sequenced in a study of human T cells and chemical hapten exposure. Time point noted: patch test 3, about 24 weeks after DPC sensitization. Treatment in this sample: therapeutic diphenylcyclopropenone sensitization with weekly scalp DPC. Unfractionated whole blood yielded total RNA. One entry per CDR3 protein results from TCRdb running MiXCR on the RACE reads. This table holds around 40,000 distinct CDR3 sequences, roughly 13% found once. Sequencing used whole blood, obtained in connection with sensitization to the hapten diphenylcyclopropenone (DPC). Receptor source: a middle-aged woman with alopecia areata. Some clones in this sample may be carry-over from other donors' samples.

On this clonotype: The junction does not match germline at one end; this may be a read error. The CDR3 nucleotides are TGTGTCAGCAAAGCGTCGGGACAGGGGTACACAGATACGCAGTATTTT. Translating it yields CVSKASGQGYTDTQYF. The rearrangement uses TRBV6-1 and TRBJ2-3; TRBD1 matches 10 bases. CDR3 size: 16 residues. CDR1 and CDR2 from the germline V gene are MNHNS and SASEGT.

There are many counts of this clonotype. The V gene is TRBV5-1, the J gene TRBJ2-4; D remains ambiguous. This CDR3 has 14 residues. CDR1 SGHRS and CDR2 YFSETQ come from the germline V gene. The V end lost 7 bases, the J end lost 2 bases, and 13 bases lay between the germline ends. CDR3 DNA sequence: TGCGCCAGCGGTGAAGGAGACCCCAAAAACATTCAGTACTTC. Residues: CASGEGDPKNIQYF.

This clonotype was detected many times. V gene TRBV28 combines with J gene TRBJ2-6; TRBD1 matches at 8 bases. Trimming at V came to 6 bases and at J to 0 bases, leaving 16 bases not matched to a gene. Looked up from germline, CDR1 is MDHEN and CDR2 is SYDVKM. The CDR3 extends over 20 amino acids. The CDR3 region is CASSAGRTGPTLSGANVLTF. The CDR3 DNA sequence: TGTGCCAGCAGCGCCGGACGGACAGGGCCCACCCTCTCTGGGGCCAACGTCCTGACTTTC. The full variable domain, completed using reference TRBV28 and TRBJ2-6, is DVKVTQSSRYLVKRTGEKVFLECVQDMDHENMFWYRQDPGLGLRLIYFSYDVKMKEKGDIPEGYSVSREKKERFSLILESASTNQTSMYLCASSAGRTGPTLSGANVLTFGAGSRLTVL.

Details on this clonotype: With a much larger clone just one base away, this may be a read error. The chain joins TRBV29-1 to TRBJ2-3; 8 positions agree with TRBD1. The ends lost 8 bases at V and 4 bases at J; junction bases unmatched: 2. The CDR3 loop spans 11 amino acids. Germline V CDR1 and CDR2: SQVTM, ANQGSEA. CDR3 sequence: CSYRGSDTQYF. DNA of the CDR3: TGCAGCTACAGGGGGTCAGATACGCAGTATTTT.

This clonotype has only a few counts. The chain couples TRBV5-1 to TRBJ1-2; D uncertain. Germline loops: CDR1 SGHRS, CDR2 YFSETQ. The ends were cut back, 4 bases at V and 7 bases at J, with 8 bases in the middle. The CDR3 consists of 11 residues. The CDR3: CASSLDSGYTF. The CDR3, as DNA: TGCGCCAGCAGCCTGGATTCTGGCTACACCTTC.

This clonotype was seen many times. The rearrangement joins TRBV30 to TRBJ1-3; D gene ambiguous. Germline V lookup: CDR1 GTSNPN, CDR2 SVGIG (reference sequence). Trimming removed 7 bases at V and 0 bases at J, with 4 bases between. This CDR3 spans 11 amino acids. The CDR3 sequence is CASSSGNTIYF. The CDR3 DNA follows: TGTGCCTCGAGCTCTGGAAACACCATATATTTT.

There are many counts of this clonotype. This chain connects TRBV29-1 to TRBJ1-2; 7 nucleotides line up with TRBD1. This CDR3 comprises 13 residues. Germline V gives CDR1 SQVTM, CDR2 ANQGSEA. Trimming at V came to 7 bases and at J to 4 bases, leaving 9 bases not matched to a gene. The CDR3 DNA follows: TGCAGCGCCCACAGGGGCCCAGCCTATGGCTACACCTTC. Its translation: CSAHRGPAYGYTF.

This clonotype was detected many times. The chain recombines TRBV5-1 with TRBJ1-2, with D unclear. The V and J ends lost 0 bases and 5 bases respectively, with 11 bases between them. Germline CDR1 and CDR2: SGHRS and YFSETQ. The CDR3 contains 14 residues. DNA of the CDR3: TGCGCCAGCAGCTTGGGTTCCAGCTCTTATGGCTACACCTTC. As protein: CASSLGSSSYGYTF. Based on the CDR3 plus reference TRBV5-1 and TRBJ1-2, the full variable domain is KAGVTQTPRYLIKTRGQQVTLSCSPISGHRSVSWYQQTPGQGLQFLFEYFSETQRNKGNFPGRFSGRQFSNSRSEMNVSTLELGDSALYLCASSLGSSSYGYTFGSGTRLTVV.

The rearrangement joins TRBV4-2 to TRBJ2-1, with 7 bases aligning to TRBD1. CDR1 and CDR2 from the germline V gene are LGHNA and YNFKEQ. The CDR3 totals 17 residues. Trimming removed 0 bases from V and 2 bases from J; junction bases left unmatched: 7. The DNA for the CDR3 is TGTGCCAGCAGCCAAGATTCCGGGACAGCCGCCTACAATGAGCAGTTCTTC. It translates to CASSQDSGTAAYNEQFF.

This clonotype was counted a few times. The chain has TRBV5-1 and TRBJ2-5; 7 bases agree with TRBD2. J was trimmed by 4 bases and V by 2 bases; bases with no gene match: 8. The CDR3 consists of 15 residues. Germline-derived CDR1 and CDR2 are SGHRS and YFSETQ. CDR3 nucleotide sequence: TGCGCCAGCAGCTTCGGGGGGTCTCTCGGAGAGACCCAGTACTTC. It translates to CASSFGGSLGETQYF.

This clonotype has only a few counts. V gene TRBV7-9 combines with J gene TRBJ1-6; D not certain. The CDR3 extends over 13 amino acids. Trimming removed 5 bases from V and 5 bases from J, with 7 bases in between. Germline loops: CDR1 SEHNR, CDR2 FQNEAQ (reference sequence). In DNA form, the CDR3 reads TGTGCCAGCAGCGATCCGAATAATTCACCCCTCCACTTT. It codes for CASSDPNNSPLHF.

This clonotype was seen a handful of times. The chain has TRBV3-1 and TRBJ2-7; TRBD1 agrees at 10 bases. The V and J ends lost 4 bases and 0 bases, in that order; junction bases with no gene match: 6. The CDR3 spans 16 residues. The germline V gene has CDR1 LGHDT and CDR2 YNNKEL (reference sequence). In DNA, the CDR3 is TGTGCCAGCAGCCGGGGGGACAGGGGCGTCTCCTACGAGCAGTACTTC. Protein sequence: CASSRGDRGVSYEQYF.

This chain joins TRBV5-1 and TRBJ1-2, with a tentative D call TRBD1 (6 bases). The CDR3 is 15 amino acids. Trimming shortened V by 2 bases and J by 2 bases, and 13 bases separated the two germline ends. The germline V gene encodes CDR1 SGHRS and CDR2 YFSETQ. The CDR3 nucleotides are TGCGCCAGCAGCTTACCAAAACAGGGAAACTATGGCTACACCTTC. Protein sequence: CASSLPKQGNYGYTF.

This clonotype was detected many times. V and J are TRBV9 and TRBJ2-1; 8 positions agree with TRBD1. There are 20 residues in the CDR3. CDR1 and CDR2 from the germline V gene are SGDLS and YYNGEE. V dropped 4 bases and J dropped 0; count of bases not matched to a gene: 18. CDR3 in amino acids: CASSPQGRTGHSSSYNEQFF. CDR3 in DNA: TGTGCCAGCAGCCCTCAGGGTAGGACAGGGCACTCGAGCTCCTACAATGAGCAGTTCTTC. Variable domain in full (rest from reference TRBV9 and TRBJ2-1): DSGVTQTPKHLITATGQRVTLRCSPRSGDLSVYWYQQSLDQGLQFLIQYYNGEERAKGNILERFSAQQFPDLHSELNLSSLELGDSALYFCASSPQGRTGHSSSYNEQFFGPGTRLTVL.

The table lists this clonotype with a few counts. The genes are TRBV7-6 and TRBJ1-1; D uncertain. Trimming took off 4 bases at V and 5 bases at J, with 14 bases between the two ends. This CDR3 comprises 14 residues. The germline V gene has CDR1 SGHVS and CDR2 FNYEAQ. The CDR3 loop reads CASSSYTRGTEAFF. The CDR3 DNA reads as TGTGCCAGCAGCTCGTACACGAGAGGGACTGAAGCTTTCTTT.

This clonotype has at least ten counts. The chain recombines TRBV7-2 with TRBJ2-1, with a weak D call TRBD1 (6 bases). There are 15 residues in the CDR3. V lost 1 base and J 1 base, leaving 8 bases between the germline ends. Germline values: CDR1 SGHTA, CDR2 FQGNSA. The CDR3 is CASSLVDSSYNEQFF. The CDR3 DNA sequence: TGTGCCAGCAGCTTAGTGGACAGTTCCTACAATGAGCAGTTCTTC. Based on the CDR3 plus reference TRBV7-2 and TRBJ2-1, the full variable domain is GAGVSQSPSNKVTEKGKDVELRCDPISGHTALYWYRQSLGQGLEFLIYFQGNSAPDKSGLPSDRFSAERTGGSVSTLTIQRTQQEDSAVYLCASSLVDSSYNEQFFGPGTRLTVL.

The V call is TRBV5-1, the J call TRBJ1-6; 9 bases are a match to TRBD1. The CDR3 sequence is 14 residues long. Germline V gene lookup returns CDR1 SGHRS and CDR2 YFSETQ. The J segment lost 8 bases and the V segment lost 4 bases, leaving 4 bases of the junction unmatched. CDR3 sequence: CASSTTGGDSPLHF. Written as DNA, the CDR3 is TGCGCCAGCAGCACGACAGGGGGGGATTCACCCCTCCACTTT. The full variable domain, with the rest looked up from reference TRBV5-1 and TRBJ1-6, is KAGVTQTPRYLIKTRGQQVTLSCSPISGHRSVSWYQQTPGQGLQFLFEYFSETQRNKGNFPGRFSGRQFSNSRSEMNVSTLELGDSALYLCASSTTGGDSPLHFGNGTRLTVT.

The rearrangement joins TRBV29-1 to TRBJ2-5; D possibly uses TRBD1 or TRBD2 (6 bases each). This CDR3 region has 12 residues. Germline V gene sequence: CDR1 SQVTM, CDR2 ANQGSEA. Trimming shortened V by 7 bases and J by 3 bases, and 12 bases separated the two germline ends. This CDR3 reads CSAKRGEETQYF. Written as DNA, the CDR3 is TGCAGCGCCAAGAGGGGGGAAGAGACCCAGTACTTC.

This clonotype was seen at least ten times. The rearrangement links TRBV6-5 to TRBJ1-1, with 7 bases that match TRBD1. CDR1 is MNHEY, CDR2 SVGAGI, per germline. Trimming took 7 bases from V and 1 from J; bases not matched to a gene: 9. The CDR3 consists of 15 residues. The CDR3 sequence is CASTTLRDRNTEAFF. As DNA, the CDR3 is TGTGCCAGCACCACCCTCCGGGACAGGAACACTGAAGCTTTCTTT.